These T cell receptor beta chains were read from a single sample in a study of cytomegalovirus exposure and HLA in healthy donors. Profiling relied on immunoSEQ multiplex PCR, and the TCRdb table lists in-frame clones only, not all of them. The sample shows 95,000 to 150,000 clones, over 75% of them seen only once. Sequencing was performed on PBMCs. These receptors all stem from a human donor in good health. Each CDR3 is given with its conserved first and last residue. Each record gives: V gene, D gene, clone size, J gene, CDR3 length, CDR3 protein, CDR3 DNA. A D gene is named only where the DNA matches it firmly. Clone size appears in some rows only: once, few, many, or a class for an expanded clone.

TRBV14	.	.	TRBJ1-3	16	CASSQGRILSGNTIYF	TGTGCCAGCAGCCAGGGGCGGATCCTCTCTGGAAACACCATATATTTT
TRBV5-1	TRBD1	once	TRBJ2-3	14	CASIKNTGADTQYF	TGCGCCAGCATCAAAAATACAGGGGCAGATACGCAGTATTTT
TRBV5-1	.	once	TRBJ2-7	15	CASSHRDGSSYEQYF	TGCGCCAGCAGCCACCGGGACGGGAGCTCCTACGAGCAGTACTTC
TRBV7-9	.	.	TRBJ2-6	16	CASSLRGGSGANVLTF	TGTGCCAGCAGCTTAAGGGGGGGCTCTGGGGCCAACGTCCTGACTTTC
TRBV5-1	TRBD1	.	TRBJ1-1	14	CASSSGQGATEAFF	TGCGCCAGCAGCTCGGGACAGGGGGCCACTGAAGCTTTCTTT
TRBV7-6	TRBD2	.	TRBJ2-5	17	CASSLASGAGGQETQYF	TGTGCCAGCAGCTTAGCGTCCGGAGCGGGAGGGCAAGAGACCCAGTACTTC
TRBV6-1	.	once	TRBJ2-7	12	CASRDPGYEQYF	TGTGCCAGCAGGGACCCGGGGTACGAGCAGTACTTC
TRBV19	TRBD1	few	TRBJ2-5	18	CASSSHDYRGQETETQYF	TGTGCCAGTAGTTCCCATGACTACAGGGGGCAGGAGACAGAGACCCAGTACTTC
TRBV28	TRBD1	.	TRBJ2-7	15	CASSYPGTDSYEQYF	TGTGCCAGCAGTTACCCCGGGACAGACTCCTACGAGCAGTACTTC
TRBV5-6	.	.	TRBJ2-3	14	CASRMGIRVDTQYF	TGTGCCAGCAGAATGGGGATCAGGGTAGATACGCAGTATTTT